Sequencing of this T cell receptor beta chain was carried out in a study of CD8+ T cells in alopecia areata (dated by TCRdb to 2016 to 2019). Describing the broader study: The treated patients took part in an open-label pilot trial in which moderate-to-severe alopecia areata was treated with oral tofacitinib at 5 to 10 mg twice daily. RNA was extracted with the PAXgene miRNA kit for fixed scalp, the miRNeasy kit for PBMCs, and the RNeasy kit for mouse skin. immunoSEQ multiplex PCR using 35 Vbeta forward primers and 13 Jbeta reverse primers was used to amplify TCRbeta CDR3 regions. Tofacitinib was administered for 6 to 18 months, and 6 months of follow-up off drug were then conducted to assess delayed response and recurrence. In both human patients and the C3H/HeJ mouse model, the study applied high-throughput TCRbeta sequencing to look at T cell clonal expansion in alopecia areata. Biopsies were taken from tofacitinib-treated patients at baseline and again at 4 and 24 weeks into treatment, and several of those patients also had a later scalp biopsy. Clonality in the scalp was compared among normal scalp (n=4), patchy alopecia areata scalp (n=8), and alopecia totalis/universalis scalp (n=8). Disease severity in treated patients was measured with the SALT score, which quantifies the percentage of affected scalp surface area. In humans, TCRbeta sequencing was performed on scalp tissue and on sorted CD4+ and CD8+ peripheral blood T cells from healthy controls and from patients with patchy or totalis/universalis alopecia areata. Overall study outcomes, separate from this receptor: Compared with normal scalp, lesional scalp had higher clonality and more expanded CD8+ clones, particularly in alopecia totalis/universalis, a pattern that suggests antigenic drive. Shared TCR sequences between patients were less evident than in mice, which may be partly attributable to HLA diversity in the patient population. Because the treated cohort was small and had only one nonresponder, larger studies are needed to examine links between baseline CD8+ expansion and response. Many expanded lesional clones persisted in scalp and blood during tofacitinib treatment, which may partly explain relapse after stopping treatment. Scalp TCR repertoire analysis is complicated because resident alphabeta T cells in normal human skin are also sequenced, whereas mouse skin is dominated by gammadelta T cells. With tofacitinib, both scalp clonality and the number of expanded CD8+ clones among the top 100 scalp clones went down significantly.

Concerning this clone: It has no known antigen specificity. No base quality values were provided; no much bigger clone lies one nucleotide off.

The sample's time point label, in plain terms: more than 3 weeks on oral tofacitinib. Explained via the paper, the treatment or condition label denotes: oral pan-JAK inhibitor, 5-10 mg twice daily. From alopecia areata patients, peripheral blood was collected along with lesional scalp punch biopsies. After PBMCs were isolated by density centrifugation and stained for CD3, CD4 and CD8, a FACSAria was used to sort CD4+ and CD8+ T cells. The library came from the immunoSEQ multiplex PCR assay. RNA was extracted from all samples and reverse transcribed into cDNA, which served as template for TCR sequencing. SuperScript III was used for first-strand cDNA synthesis, primed with a 2:1 mix of oligo-dT and random hexamers. Amplification bias was assessed with a synthetic immune receptor repertoire, and residual bias was removed computationally. Per the authors' processing: Raw reads were preprocessed to remove errors, and CDR3 was defined by IMGT conventions from the conserved cysteine to phenylalanine. Clonality was computed by normalizing Shannon entropy by log2 of the number of productive unique TCRs and subtracting the result from 1. CD4 or CD8 identity of scalp clones was inferred by cross-referencing scalp TCRbeta sequences with sorted blood CD4 and CD8 repertoires. Drawn from immuneACCESS, this table holds only the in-frame rearrangements with V and J called that TCRdb kept. Clones are partly lost; checked studies trace under half to an unresolved V gene and leave the rest unexplained. The D gene and trimming were derived from the DNA, and the V and J assignments and clone size from that table. For this sample there are around 120,000 clones; about 59% appear just once. Clones ranked in the top ten supply 4.5% to 6% of the sample.

V and J are trimmed by 3 bases and 11 bases, and the gene matches miss 17 bases of the junction. CDR1 MNHEY and CDR2 SMNVEV were looked up in the germline V gene (reference sequence). There are 18 amino acids in the CDR3, from cysteine to phenylalanine inclusive. Only the CDR3 region is kept as DNA, spanning 54 bases read in frame from base 1. The source material was CD4+ T cells sorted from blood, sampled at week 4, from a patient treated with tofacitinib. The chain is made from TRBV27 and TRBJ2-2; 11 bases in the middle match TRBD2. This clonotype was sampled from a human donor with alopecia areata. CDR3 loop: CASSFNSISTSGSTELFF. At the DNA level, the sequence is TGTGCCAGCAGTTTTAACTCCATATCCACTAGCGGGAGTACCGAGCTGTTTTTT.